This T cell receptor (beta chain) was recorded in a study of T cells expressing NK-cell markers. TCRdb re-analyzed the 5' RACE reads; it lists each CDR3 protein once, without DNA. The repertoire shows about 380,000 distinct CDR3 sequences; the top ten hold around 4.9%. The length of the CDR3 is 14 residues. CDR1 is LNHDA and CDR2 is SQIVND in the germline V gene (reference sequence). The sequence came from a man aged 18-75 years in good health. The sequenced sample consisted of blood T cells: a sorted CD56 or NKG2C T cell subset, CD4+ or CD8+ T cells, or bulk PBMC T cells (not recorded which). The J gene is TRBJ2-1, the V gene TRBV19; TCRdb lists TRBD1, though no DNA is available to test this call. The CDR3 sequence is CASRGQLRVNEQFF.